Each of the 23 T cell receptor beta chains below was sequenced from the same sample in a study of T cells after yellow fever vaccination. TCRdb re-analysed the 5' RACE reads in MiXCR, keeping a single row per CDR3 protein. The repertoire includes 550,000 to 750,000 distinct CDR3 sequences, roughly 13% of them detected once, and around 15% sits in the top ten. Sequencing was performed on PBMCs, taken on the day of the yellow fever booster vaccination. The receptors originated from a young man who received the YFV17D yellow fever vaccine.

This clonotype was observed a handful of times. The chain joins TRBV24-1 to TRBJ2-1, with TRBD2 identical over 10 bases. The V and J ends lost 5 bases and 8 bases, in that order; junction bases with no gene match: 2. CDR3 length equals 13 residues. Germline CDR1 reads KGHDR; CDR2 reads SFDVKD. The CDR3 loop is CATSASGSYEQFF. DNA for the CDR3: TGTGCCACCAGTGCTAGCGGGAGCTATGAGCAGTTCTTC.

V usage is TRBV5-1 and J usage is TRBJ2-3; D tentatively fits TRBD1 or TRBD2 (5 bases each). V shed 6 bases and J shed 6 bases, with 14 bases lying between them. CDR1 is SGHRS and CDR2 is YFSETQ in the germline V gene. CDR3 length: 13 residues. This chain's CDR3 is CASTLGTTDTQYF. As DNA, the CDR3 is TGCGCCAGCACCCTAGGGACCACGGATACGCAGTATTTT.

This chain joins TRBV14 and TRBJ2-1; 10 bases are shared with TRBD2. V shed 2 bases, J shed 6 bases, and the junction held 4 bases outside the gene matches. This CDR3 is 15 amino acids long. Germline loops: CDR1 SGHDN, CDR2 FVKESK. The CDR3 spells CASSQLAGDFNEQFF. CDR3 bases: TGTGCCAGCAGCCAACTAGCGGGAGATTTCAATGAGCAGTTCTTC. The full variable domain, rest sourced from reference TRBV14 and TRBJ2-1, is EAGVTQFPSHSVIEKGQTVTLRCDPISGHDNLYWYRRVMGKEIKFLLHFVKESKQDESGMPNNRFLAERTGGTYSTLKVQPAELEDSGVYFCASSQLAGDFNEQFFGPGTRLTVL.

The sample holds a few counts of this clonotype. The chain links TRBV6-1 to TRBJ1-2; 10 bases line up with TRBD1. This CDR3 has 15 residues. CDR1 and CDR2 (germline): MNHNS, SASEGT. V was pared by 2 bases and J by 4 bases, with 4 bases of the junction left unmatched. This CDR3 reads CASSELGTGVYGYTF. DNA for the CDR3: TGTGCCAGCAGTGAATTGGGGACAGGGGTCTATGGCTACACCTTC.

The rearrangement links TRBV7-2 to TRBJ2-1; 7 positions agree with TRBD1. J gave up 3 bases and V 1 base, and 9 bases lay outside the gene matches. The CDR3 totals 17 residues. Germline CDR1 and CDR2: SGHTA and FQGNSA. CDR3 amino acids: CASSLGGRGQIYNEQFF. CDR3 in DNA: TGTGCCAGCAGCTTAGGGGGAAGGGGACAGATCTACAATGAGCAGTTCTTC.

This clonotype came up many times. CDR3 amino acids: CASSLSLAGETQYF. The CDR3 region has the DNA TGTGCCAGCAGCTTGTCTCTGGCAGGGGAGACCCAGTACTTC. This chain joins TRBV5-6 and TRBJ2-5; D perhaps matches TRBD1 (5 bases). From germline, CDR1 is SGHDT and CDR2 YYEEEE. This CDR3 has 14 residues. Trimming left V 1 base short and J 5 bases short, with 12 bases between.

Only a few counts were recorded for this clonotype. The rearrangement joins TRBV5-1 to TRBJ2-1, with D possibly matching TRBD2 (5 bases). This CDR3 contains 17 residues. Trimming stripped 3 bases from V and 3 bases from J, with 19 bases between. CDR1 and CDR2 (germline): SGHRS, YFSETQ. CDR3 region: CASSSITSSLGYNEQFF. The CDR3 DNA reads TGCGCCAGCAGCTCTATAACTAGTTCTCTCGGCTACAATGAGCAGTTCTTC.

Many counts were recorded for this clonotype. V gene TRBV15 combines with J gene TRBJ2-3; D gene ambiguous. CDR3 length equals 11 residues. Trimming cost V 4 bases and J 5 bases, with 4 bases left between them. CDR1 is LNHNV and CDR2 is YYDKDF in the germline V gene (reference sequence). The DNA for the CDR3 is TGTGCCACCAGCACTTTAGATACGCAGTATTTT. Its protein product is CATSTLDTQYF. The variable domain in full, with the rest retrieved from reference TRBV15 and TRBJ2-3, is DAMVIQNPRYQVTQFGKPVTLSCSQTLNHNVMYWYQQKSSQAPKLLFHYYDKDFNNEADTPDNFQSRRPNTSFCFLDIRSPGLGDTAMYLCATSTLDTQYFGPGTRLTVL.

This clonotype came up a few times. The chain employs TRBV20-1 and TRBJ2-1, with D possibly matching TRBD1 (5 bases). CDR3 length: 12 amino acids. V was shortened by 3 bases and J by 7 bases, with 10 bases between the two germline ends. Germline-derived CDR1 and CDR2 are DFQATT and SNEGSKA (reference sequence). CDR3 DNA sequence: TGCAGTGCTAGTGCAGGGTGGAATGAGCAGTTCTTC. Amino acid sequence: CSASAGWNEQFF.

The CDR3 nucleotides are TGTGCCAGCAGCTCTTGGGGGAGCTCCTACGAGCAGTACTTC. It translates to CASSSWGSSYEQYF. The J gene is TRBJ2-7, the V gene TRBV7-8, with D perhaps being TRBD1 or TRBD2 (5 bases each). Germline CDR1 reads SGHVS; CDR2 reads FQNEAQ. V lost 4 bases to trimming and J lost 0 bases, with 10 bases between them. This CDR3 contains 14 residues.

V gene TRBV7-2 combines with J gene TRBJ2-7; D unresolved. This CDR3 region has 12 residues. V was trimmed by 5 bases and J by 7 bases, leaving 12 bases between them. CDR1 is SGHTA, CDR2 FQGNSA, per germline. In nucleotides, the CDR3 is TGTGCCAGCAGCGCCTCCGGATGGGAGCAGTACTTC. Protein sequence: CASSASGWEQYF.

This chain joins TRBV24-1 and TRBJ2-3; D might be TRBD1 or TRBD2, each matching 5 bases. Trimming shortened V by 9 bases and J by 4 bases, and 16 bases separated the two germline ends. From germline, CDR1 is KGHDR and CDR2 SFDVKD. This CDR3 contains 14 residues. The CDR3 sequence: CATSKRGKPDTQYF. The CDR3 coding sequence is TGTGCCACCTCTAAGAGGGGAAAACCAGATACGCAGTATTTT.

The chain joins TRBV20-1 to TRBJ1-5; TRBD1 is a possible D gene (6 bases). The ends were cut back, 4 bases at V and 6 bases at J, with 13 bases in the middle. Germline loops: CDR1 DFQATT, CDR2 SNEGSKA (reference sequence). The CDR3 has 13 amino acids. The CDR3 sequence is CSANPGVRQPQHF. CDR3 in DNA: TGCAGTGCTAACCCAGGGGTGCGTCAGCCCCAGCATTTT.

This clonotype was seen more than once but under ten times. V gene TRBV24-1 combines with J gene TRBJ1-2, with 8 bases aligning to TRBD1. The V segment lost 8 bases and the J segment 8 bases; nucleotides outside the gene matches: 15. The CDR3 runs 15 residues. Germline loops: CDR1 KGHDR, CDR2 SFDVKD. CDR3 residues: CATKERGQDPWGYTF. The CDR3 bases are TGTGCCACCAAGGAGAGGGGACAGGACCCCTGGGGCTACACCTTC.

The chain is built from TRBV7-9 and TRBJ2-3; D gene uncertain. CDR1 is SEHNR and CDR2 is FQNEAQ in the germline V gene (reference sequence). V dropped 5 bases and J dropped 4 bases, with 10 bases sitting between them. The CDR3 totals 13 residues. The CDR3 bases are TGTGCCAGCAGCGCCCGGCCCGCAGATACGCAGTATTTT. As protein: CASSARPADTQYF.

The rearrangement uses TRBV29-1 and TRBJ2-3; tentatively, D is TRBD1 (7 bases). The CDR3 has 14 residues. CDR1 is SQVTM, CDR2 ANQGSEA, per germline. Trimming shortened V by 6 bases and J by 6 bases, and 19 bases separated the two germline ends. The CDR3 spells CSVNQGGAVDTQYF. Here the CDR3 DNA reads TGCAGCGTAAATCAGGGGGGAGCGGTGGATACGCAGTATTTT.

The sample holds a few counts of this clonotype. The chain links TRBV20-1 to TRBJ1-6; 9 bases fit TRBD1. This CDR3 spans 15 amino acids. V shed 6 bases and J 8 bases; nucleotides not matched to a gene: 11. Per the germline V gene, CDR1 is DFQATT and CDR2 is SNEGSKA (reference sequence). The CDR3: CSAPGQGRTDSPLHF. In DNA form, the CDR3 reads TGCAGTGCCCCGGGACAGGGTCGGACGGATTCACCCCTCCACTTT.

The chain employs TRBV5-1 and TRBJ2-1; D possibly corresponds to TRBD1 (6 bases). The CDR3 sequence is 14 residues long. The germline V gene has CDR1 SGHRS and CDR2 YFSETQ. V gave up 0 bases and J gave up 10 bases, with 14 bases separating them. CDR3: CASSLVQQGREQFF. The DNA for the CDR3 is TGCGCCAGCAGCTTGGTTCAACAGGGTCGGGAGCAGTTCTTC. The variable domain in full, with the rest retrieved from reference TRBV5-1 and TRBJ2-1, is KAGVTQTPRYLIKTRGQQVTLSCSPISGHRSVSWYQQTPGQGLQFLFEYFSETQRNKGNFPGRFSGRQFSNSRSEMNVSTLELGDSALYLCASSLVQQGREQFFGPGTRLTVL.

This clonotype was seen a handful of times. The chain is built from TRBV12-3 or TRBV12-4 and TRBJ2-1, with 14 bases lining up with TRBD2. V lost 6 bases, J lost 6 bases, and 7 bases stayed unmatched. The CDR3 has 16 amino acids. CDR3 nucleotides: TGTGCCAGCAGCCCCACCGGGACTAGCGGGAGCAATGAGCAGTTCTTC. Amino acid sequence: CASSPTGTSGSNEQFF.

This clonotype was seen only a few times. The V call is TRBV25-1, the J call TRBJ2-2, with 10 bases aligning to TRBD1. The V gene end was trimmed by 3 bases and the J gene end by 5 bases; junction bases not matched to a gene: 6. The CDR3 spans 16 residues. Germline CDR1 and CDR2: MGHDK and SYGVNS. CDR3 amino acids: CASSDRQGALTGELFF. CDR3 in DNA: TGTGCCAGCAGTGACCGACAGGGGGCGCTTACCGGGGAGCTGTTTTTT.

This clonotype was recorded at least ten times. The J gene is TRBJ2-3, the V gene TRBV6-1, with D perhaps matching TRBD2 (6 bases). The germline V and J ends were trimmed by 10 bases and 2 bases, with 19 bases remaining between them. The CDR3 contains 15 residues. Germline assignment: CDR1 MNHNS and CDR2 SASEGT. CDR3 bases: TGTGCCACCGGACCCCTCTGGGGGGACACAGATACGCAGTATTTT. It codes for CATGPLWGDTDTQYF.

The chain joins TRBV2 to TRBJ2-3, with 10 bases identical to TRBD1. Germline trimming cut 8 bases from V and 5 bases from J; bases unmatched to any gene: 10. CDR3 length: 15 amino acids. Germline CDR1 and CDR2: SNHLY and FYNNEI. CDR3 in DNA: TGTGCCAGCTTCCTCCGGGACAGGGGTAGAGATACGCAGTATTTT. The encoded protein is CASFLRDRGRDTQYF.

The gene calls are TRBV20-1 and TRBJ2-7, with 7 bases lining up with TRBD2. The V gene's germline CDR1 is DFQATT and CDR2 SNEGSKA (reference sequence). CDR3 length equals 12 residues. J was trimmed by 2 bases and V by 6 bases; bases with no gene match: 4. In nucleotides, the CDR3 is TGCAGTGCGAAAGCGGGAACCTACGAGCAGTACTTC. Amino acids: CSAKAGTYEQYF.